A single sample gave rise to the 7 T cell receptor beta chains below, sequenced in a study of identical twins (dated by TCRdb to 2015 to 2016). Receptor libraries were prepared by 5' RACE. The sequencing machine was an Illumina HiSeq 2000. Using fastp trimming at Q25 and MiXCR clonotype assembly, TCRdb reanalyzed the public sequencing data and kept in-frame beta chains. Records with the same CDR3 protein are collapsed into one entry carrying the most frequent genes and DNA. Within this sample are fewer than 800,000 distinct CDR3 sequences, with 7% to 7.5% of them counted one time only. 1.5% to 2% of the sample rests with the top ten. This sample also belongs to another study, concerning yellow fever vaccine responses in identical twins.

Sequenced material: PBMCs. All receptors derive from a woman younger than 30 in good health.

This clonotype was counted at least ten times. The V call is TRBV4-1, the J call TRBJ2-7, with 13 nucleotides matching TRBD2. Trimming cost V 1 base and J 7 bases; bases outside gene matches: 10. Germline CDR1 is MGHRA and CDR2 is YSYEKL. The CDR3 spans 17 residues. CDR3 protein: CASSQAQGTSGKGEQYF. In DNA form, the CDR3 reads TGCGCCAGCAGCCAAGCCCAGGGGACTAGCGGGAAAGGGGAGCAGTACTTC.

The chain uses TRBV6-1 and TRBJ2-7; 9 bases line up with TRBD1. The CDR3 is 15 residues long. Unmatched junction bases numbered 8, after V lost 7 bases and J lost 1 base. Germline lookup yields CDR1 MNHNS and CDR2 SASEGT. In DNA, the CDR3 is TGTGCCAGCAACACCCCGGGACAGGGTTCCTACGAGCAGTACTTC. Its protein product is CASNTPGQGSYEQYF.

The chain has TRBV6-1 and TRBJ1-1; D is uncertain. Germline CDR1 reads MNHNS; CDR2 reads SASEGT. Deletions cut 8 bases from V and 0 bases from J, with 13 bases between. The CDR3 contains 14 residues. CDR3 DNA sequence: TGTGCCAGCGGGTATAGGGCCTTGAACACTGAAGCTTTCTTT. It yields the protein CASGYRALNTEAFF.

The chain joins TRBV28 to TRBJ2-5; D not resolved. The V end lost 0 bases, the J end lost 4 bases, and 9 bases lay between the germline ends. Per the germline V gene, CDR1 is MDHEN and CDR2 is SYDVKM. This CDR3 is built from 14 residues. The CDR3 nucleotides are TGTGCCAGCAGTTTATGGCAAGCAGGAGAGACCCAGTACTTC. Residues: CASSLWQAGETQYF.

The V call is TRBV20-1, the J call TRBJ2-5, with 9 nucleotides matching TRBD1. The CDR3 is made up of 16 amino acids. The V segment lost 5 bases and the J segment 4 bases; nucleotides outside the gene matches: 14. Germline CDR1 is DFQATT and CDR2 is SNEGSKA (reference sequence). The CDR3 region has the DNA TGCAGTGCTCGGATCGCTTACAGGGGGCGCGGAGAGACCCAGTACTTC. Translated: CSARIAYRGRGETQYF.

This clonotype was picked up a small number of times. The CDR3 spells CASSTGTGPYNEQFF. CDR3 nucleotide sequence: TGTGCCAGCAGCACCGGGACAGGCCCCTACAATGAGCAGTTCTTC. The rearrangement uses TRBV7-2 and TRBJ2-1, with 8 bases matching TRBD1. The CDR3 runs 15 residues. The J segment lost 2 bases and the V segment lost 5 bases, leaving 5 bases of the junction unmatched. The germline V gene encodes CDR1 SGHTA and CDR2 FQGNSA. Based on the CDR3 plus reference TRBV7-2 and TRBJ2-1, the full variable domain is GAGVSQSPSNKVTEKGKDVELRCDPISGHTALYWYRQSLGQGLEFLIYFQGNSAPDKSGLPSDRFSAERTGGSVSTLTIQRTQQEDSAVYLCASSTGTGPYNEQFFGPGTRLTVL.

This clonotype was observed a few times. The chain is built from TRBV7-9 and TRBJ2-5; D is ambiguous. The CDR3 runs to 15 residues. The germline V gene encodes CDR1 SEHNR and CDR2 FQNEAQ (reference sequence). Trimming left V 1 base short and J 3 bases short, with 12 bases between. In DNA form, the CDR3 reads TGTGCCAGCAGCTTAGAAAGCTCGAGAGAAGAGACCCAGTACTTC. Residues: CASSLESSREETQYF.